The 8 T cell receptor beta chains listed next were all sequenced from one sample in a study of CD8 T cells in Susac syndrome. RNA totalling roughly 0.45 to 1 ug underwent reverse transcription with random hexamers. Each CDR3 protein is one row after TCRdb ran MiXCR on the immunoSEQ multiplex PCR reads. The sample gives about 200,000 distinct CDR3 sequences, about 95% of which show up once; 0.085% to 0.095% is in the top ten. Source material: CD4+ T cells from PBMCs. Receptors originate from a human donor with multiple sclerosis.

The chain combines TRBV11-2 with TRBJ1-2; 9 bases agree with TRBD1. The CDR3 consists of 12 residues. The ends lost 7 bases at V and 4 bases at J; junction bases unmatched: 1. Germline values: CDR1 SGHAT, CDR2 FQNNGV. CDR3 residues: CASTQGAYGYTF. DNA of the CDR3: TGTGCCAGCACACAGGGGGCCTATGGCTACACCTTC.

The V call is TRBV7-2, the J call TRBJ2-1; D possibly matches TRBD1 or TRBD2 (5 bases each). This CDR3 contains 15 residues. Trimming left V 5 bases short and J 8 bases short, with 19 bases between. Germline assignment: CDR1 SGHTA and CDR2 FQGNSA. Written as DNA, the CDR3 is TGTGCCAGCAGCCTACTGGGGACGGCGCAAGATGAGCAGTTCTTC. Translation: CASSLLGTAQDEQFF.

J is TRBJ1-2 and V is TRBV12-3 or TRBV12-4; D is undetermined. The V gene lost 5 bases and the J gene lost 4 bases, with 8 bases spanning the gap. The CDR3 length is 12 residues. The CDR3 protein is CASSGSSYGYTF. Written as DNA, the CDR3 is TGTGCCAGCAGTGGGAGTTCCTATGGCTACACCTTC.

This chain joins TRBV15 and TRBJ1-4, with 9 nucleotides matching TRBD1. There are 15 residues in the CDR3. Germline CDR1 LNHNV, CDR2 YYDKDF (reference sequence). The J segment lost 6 bases and the V segment lost 1 base, leaving 3 bases of the junction unmatched. The CDR3 region is CATSRVTGGDEKLFF. CDR3 in DNA: TGTGCCACCAGCAGAGTGACAGGGGGGGATGAAAAACTGTTTTTT.

The chain uses TRBV15 and TRBJ1-2; no firm D call. There are 13 residues in the CDR3. V gave up 0 bases and J gave up 4 bases, with 6 bases separating them. The germline V gene has CDR1 LNHNV and CDR2 YYDKDF (reference sequence). Here the CDR3 DNA reads TGTGCCACCAGCAGAGACGGGGTCTATGGCTACACCTTC. This encodes CATSRDGVYGYTF.

This clonotype was observed once. V usage is TRBV11-2 and J usage is TRBJ2-7, with 9 bases lining up with TRBD2. The CDR3 has 15 residues. CDR1 is SGHAT, CDR2 FQNNGV, per germline. The V gene end was trimmed by 2 bases and the J gene end by 2 bases; junction bases not matched to a gene: 4. CDR3 sequence: CASSLTSGPTYEQYF. DNA for the CDR3: TGTGCCAGCAGCTTAACTAGCGGGCCCACCTACGAGCAGTACTTC.

The J gene is TRBJ1-5, the V gene TRBV20-1; the D gene is possibly TRBD1 (5 bases). The V end lost 3 bases, the J end lost 0 bases, and 12 bases lay between the germline ends. This CDR3 has 15 residues. Germline values: CDR1 DFQATT, CDR2 SNEGSKA (reference sequence). CDR3 sequence: CSASGQGYSNQPQHF. In DNA, the CDR3 is TGCAGTGCTAGTGGACAAGGCTATAGCAATCAGCCCCAGCATTTT.

The chain couples TRBV9 to TRBJ1-2, with a tentative D call TRBD1 (6 bases). Per the germline V gene, CDR1 is SGDLS and CDR2 is YYNGEE. CDR3 size: 14 residues. The ends were cut back, 5 bases at V and 2 bases at J, with 13 bases in the middle. Here the CDR3 reads CASSRDTANYGYTF. The DNA of the CDR3 is TGTGCCAGCAGTCGGGACACGGCGAACTATGGCTACACCTTC.